This T cell receptor beta chain was identified during a study of T cells after yellow fever vaccination. This clonotype has a count of ten or more. TCRdb recomputed calls from the 5' RACE reads with MiXCR, one row per CDR3 protein. The repertoire consists of about 200,000 distinct CDR3 sequences, with roughly 3.3% occurring once and the leading ten covering about 3%. This CDR3 spans 15 amino acids. The J segment lost 5 bases and the V segment lost 1 base, leaving 3 bases of the junction unmatched. Germline CDR1 and CDR2: SGHDN and FVKESK. The TCR was taken from a man aged 18 to 30 who received the YFV17D yellow fever vaccine. The gene calls are TRBV14 and TRBJ2-3; 10 positions agree with TRBD1. This specimen was CD4+ T cells sorted from PBMCs, taken 10 days after the yellow fever booster vaccination. Here the CDR3 reads CASSQVGQGVDTQYF. The CDR3 nucleotides read TGTGCCAGCAGCCAAGTCGGACAGGGGGTAGATACGCAGTATTTT. Based on the CDR3 plus reference TRBV14 and TRBJ2-3, the full variable domain is EAGVTQFPSHSVIEKGQTVTLRCDPISGHDNLYWYRRVMGKEIKFLLHFVKESKQDESGMPNNRFLAERTGGTYSTLKVQPAELEDSGVYFCASSQVGQGVDTQYFGPGTRLTVL.